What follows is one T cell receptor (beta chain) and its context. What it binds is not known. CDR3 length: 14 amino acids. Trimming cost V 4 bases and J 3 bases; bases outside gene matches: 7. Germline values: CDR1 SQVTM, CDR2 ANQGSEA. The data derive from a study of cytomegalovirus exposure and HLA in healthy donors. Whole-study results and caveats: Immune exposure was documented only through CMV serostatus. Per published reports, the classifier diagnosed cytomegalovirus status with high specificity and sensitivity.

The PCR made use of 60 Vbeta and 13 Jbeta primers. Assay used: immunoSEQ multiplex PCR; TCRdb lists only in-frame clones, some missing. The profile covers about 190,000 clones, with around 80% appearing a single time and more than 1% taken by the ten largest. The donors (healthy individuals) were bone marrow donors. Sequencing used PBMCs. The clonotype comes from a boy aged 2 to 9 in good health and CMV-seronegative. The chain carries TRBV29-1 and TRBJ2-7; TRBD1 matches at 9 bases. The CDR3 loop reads CSVGGQGRHYEQYF. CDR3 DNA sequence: TGCAGCGTTGGGGGACAGGGCAGGCACTACGAGCAGTACTTC.